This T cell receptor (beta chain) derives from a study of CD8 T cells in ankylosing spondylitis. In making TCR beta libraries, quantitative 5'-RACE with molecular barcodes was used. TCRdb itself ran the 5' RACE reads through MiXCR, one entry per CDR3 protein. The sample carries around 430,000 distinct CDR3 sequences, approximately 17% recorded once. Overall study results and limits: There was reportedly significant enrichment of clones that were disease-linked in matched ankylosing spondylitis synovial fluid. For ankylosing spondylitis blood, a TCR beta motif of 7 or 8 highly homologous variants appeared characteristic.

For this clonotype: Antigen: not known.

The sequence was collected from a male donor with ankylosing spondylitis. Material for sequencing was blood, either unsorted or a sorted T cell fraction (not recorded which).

The CDR3 sequence is CSANGGTNTEAFF. Here the CDR3 DNA reads TGCAGTGCTAACGGAGGGACCAACACTGAAGCTTTCTTT. The chain links TRBV20-1 to TRBJ1-1, with D possibly being TRBD1 (5 bases). V was cut by 4 bases and J by 2 bases, with 11 bases left in between. The V gene's germline CDR1 is DFQATT and CDR2 SNEGSKA (reference sequence). CDR3 length: 13 amino acids.